The source of this T cell receptor (beta chain) is a study of cytomegalovirus exposure and HLA in healthy donors. Germline V lookup: CDR1 SGHNT, CDR2 YYREEE (reference sequence). This CDR3 has 15 residues. V lost 2 bases, J lost 4 bases, and 7 bases stayed unmatched. PCR was performed using 60 Vbeta and 13 Jbeta primers. The assay was immunoSEQ multiplex PCR, and TCRdb's table has in-frame clones only and misses some. This table has 150,000 to 170,000 clones, roughly 77% appearing once. The TCR sequence derives from a man aged 30 to 45 in good health and CMV-seropositive. This chain uses TRBV5-4 with TRBJ1-1; the match to TRBD1 covers 8 bases. Source material: PBMCs. The CDR3 DNA reads TGTGCCAGCAGCTTCACTGGACAGGGTATCACTGAAGCTTTCTTT. Amino acids: CASSFTGQGITEAFF.